The 19 T cell receptor beta chains below were found in one sample sequenced in a study of shared clonotypes between healthy human individuals. Generated by immunoSEQ multiplex PCR, the TCRdb table keeps only in-frame clones and is missing some. The profile shows about 2.1 million clones, 93% of them singletons. Naivety among CD8 cells was defined by CD45RO negativity and positive CCR7 selection, thereby excluding terminally differentiated effector memory CD45RA+ cells. The sample consisted of naive CD8+ T cells from PBMCs. The receptors were gathered from a man younger than 30 in good health. Some clones in this sample may be carry-over from other donors' samples.

As concerns this clone: In the same sample, other DNA sequences code for this CDR3. The chain employs TRBV27 and TRBJ1-1; D is unresolved. The V end was cut by 2 bases, the J end by 5 bases, with 9 bases between. There are 13 residues in the CDR3. From germline, CDR1 is MNHEY and CDR2 SMNVEV (reference sequence). The CDR3, as DNA: TGTGCCAGCAGTTTAAGTAGAGGGACTGAAGCTTTCTTT. Its protein is CASSLSRGTEAFF.

J is TRBJ1-1 and V is TRBV10-1, with D possibly matching TRBD1 (6 bases). The germline V gene has CDR1 WNHNN and CDR2 SYGVQD (reference sequence). The V end was cut by 5 bases, the J end by 4 bases, with 11 bases between. The CDR3 covers 13 residues. CDR3 in DNA: TGCGCCAGCAGTTACAGGGTTGGCACTGAAGCTTTCTTT. Its protein is CASSYRVGTEAFF.

The CDR3 spells CASSLGRARPLHF. The CDR3 DNA is TGTGCCAGCAGTTTAGGGCGGGCCAGACCCCTCCACTTT. V usage is TRBV27 and J usage is TRBJ1-6; D is ambiguous. The V and J ends lost 2 bases and 12 bases respectively, with 11 bases between them. The CDR3 has 13 residues. Germline values: CDR1 MNHEY, CDR2 SMNVEV (reference sequence).

On this clone: The sample has other DNA sequences that encode this CDR3 too. The chain carries TRBV27 and TRBJ2-7, with D maybe TRBD1 (6 bases). Looked up from germline, CDR1 is MNHEY and CDR2 is SMNVEV (reference sequence). The V end was cut by 5 bases, the J end by 2 bases, with 13 bases between. The CDR3 contains 14 residues. The CDR3 here is CASSPGQLPYEQYF. Written as DNA, the CDR3 is TGTGCCAGCAGTCCTGGACAGCTTCCCTACGAGCAGTACTTC.

The V and J genes are TRBV28 and TRBJ1-5, with 9 bases aligning to TRBD1. The V gene end was trimmed by 6 bases and the J gene end by 4 bases; junction bases not matched to a gene: 4. Germline assignment: CDR1 MDHEN and CDR2 SYDVKM. The CDR3 consists of 14 residues. CDR3 residues: CASRWTGANQPQHF. CDR3 nucleotide sequence: TGTGCCAGCAGATGGACAGGGGCTAATCAGCCCCAGCATTTT. Supplemented by reference TRBV28 and TRBJ1-5, the full variable domain reads DVKVTQSSRYLVKRTGEKVFLECVQDMDHENMFWYRQDPGLGLRLIYFSYDVKMKEKGDIPEGYSVSREKKERFSLILESASTNQTSMYLCASRWTGANQPQHFGDGTRLSIL.

Details on this clone: Germline is not matched at one junction end, which may reflect a read error. The chain uses TRBV29-1 and TRBJ1-2; D ambiguous. The CDR3 is made up of 15 amino acids. CDR1 and CDR2 from the germline V gene are SQVTM and ANQGSEA. DNA for the CDR3: TGCAGCGTTGGTCATAGGGTTGGTGCTGGCTATGGCTACATCTTC. As protein: CSVGHRVGAGYGYIF.

The chain carries TRBV28 and TRBJ1-2; tentative D call: TRBD1 (6 bases). The CDR3 extends over 11 amino acids. Germline loops: CDR1 MDHEN, CDR2 SYDVKM. The CDR3 region is CALYGGQGYTF. Here the CDR3 DNA reads TGTGCTCTGTACGGGGGGCAAGGCTACACCTTC.

This rearrangement joins TRBV4-2 to TRBJ1-5, with a weak D call TRBD1 (6 bases). The CDR3 sequence is 17 residues long. Germline CDR1 LGHNA, CDR2 YNFKEQ. Trimming cost V 4 bases and J 1 base, with 17 bases left between them. CDR3 in DNA: TGTGCCAGCAGCCGCGTAACAGGGAGTGGGAGCAATCAGCCCCAGCATTTT. Amino acid sequence: CASSRVTGSGSNQPQHF.

The rearrangement uses TRBV19 and TRBJ2-1; TRBD2 agrees at 9 bases. With 5 bases clipped from V and 4 bases from J, the junction kept 9 bases outside the gene matches. Germline assignment: CDR1 LNHDA and CDR2 SQIVND (reference sequence). The CDR3 length is 16 residues. The CDR3 DNA reads TGTGCCAGTAGTGAAACTACTAGCGGGTATTACAATGAGCAGTTCTTC. It yields the protein CASSETTSGYYNEQFF.

V gene TRBV9 combines with J gene TRBJ2-7; a weak D match, TRBD1 (6 bases). Germline loops: CDR1 SGDLS, CDR2 YYNGEE. V shed 3 bases and J shed 2 bases, with 12 bases lying between them. The CDR3 consists of 14 residues. CDR3 amino acids: CASSAGPGAYEQYF. The CDR3 region has the DNA TGTGCCAGCAGCGCCGGTCCAGGGGCCTACGAGCAGTACTTC. The full variable domain, rest sourced from reference TRBV9 and TRBJ2-7, is DSGVTQTPKHLITATGQRVTLRCSPRSGDLSVYWYQQSLDQGLQFLIQYYNGEERAKGNILERFSAQQFPDLHSELNLSSLELGDSALYFCASSAGPGAYEQYFGPGTRLTVT.

The gene calls are TRBV18 and TRBJ2-1; the match to TRBD2 covers 14 bases. CDR3 length equals 15 residues. Germline V lookup: CDR1 KGHSH, CDR2 LQKENI. The junction had 4 bases not matched to a gene; V was cut back by 4 bases and J by 8 bases. The CDR3 DNA is TGTGCCAGCTCACTCTCGACTAGCGGGAGGGATGAGCAGTTCTTC. It translates to CASSLSTSGRDEQFF.

In this sample, this clone turned up once. The V and J genes are TRBV9 and TRBJ2-1; TRBD2 aligns across 8 bases. This CDR3 has 13 residues. The V gene's germline CDR1 is SGDLS and CDR2 YYNGEE. V lost 2 bases, J lost 10 bases, and 5 bases stayed unmatched. The CDR3 protein is CASSVLTGGEQFF. The CDR3 nucleotides read TGTGCCAGCAGCGTTTTGACGGGAGGGGAGCAGTTCTTC.

This sequence joins TRBV2 and TRBJ2-7; D is unresolved. The germline V gene has CDR1 SNHLY and CDR2 FYNNEI. Trimming pared 1 base from V and 5 bases from J, leaving 18 bases between. The CDR3 length is 16 residues. In DNA, the CDR3 is TGTGCCAGCAGTGAAGTAGGAGAAGGGATGGATAACGAGCAGTACTTC. Translation: CASSEVGEGMDNEQYF.

This clone came up once. The identical CDR3 is also encoded by other nucleotide sequences in the sample. This rearrangement joins TRBV27 to TRBJ2-6; no definite D call. CDR1 and CDR2 (germline): MNHEY, SMNVEV (reference sequence). The CDR3 is made up of 13 amino acids. The ends were cut back, 1 base at V and 4 bases at J, with 2 bases in the middle. In DNA form, the CDR3 reads TGTGCCAGCAGTTTATTAGGGGCCAACGTCCTGACTTTC. This gives the protein CASSLLGANVLTF.

The rearrangement links TRBV19 to TRBJ1-1, with D unclear. CDR3 length: 14 residues. V was shortened by 5 bases and J by 3 bases, with 13 bases between the two germline ends. Germline CDR1 reads LNHDA; CDR2 reads SQIVND (reference sequence). CDR3 in amino acids: CASSAERYYTEAFF. The CDR3 bases are TGTGCCAGTAGTGCAGAACGGTATTACACTGAAGCTTTCTTT.

The rearrangement uses TRBV29-1 and TRBJ2-7; TRBD1 might be the D (6 bases). The CDR3 contains 14 residues. CDR1 SQVTM and CDR2 ANQGSEA come from the germline V gene. Trimming cost V 6 bases and J 0 bases, with 15 bases left between them. CDR3 nucleotides: TGCAGCGTCGAAAACGGACAGCACTCCTACGAGCAGTACTTC. This codes for CSVENGQHSYEQYF.

This sequence joins TRBV5-1 and TRBJ2-7, with 9 bases identical to TRBD1. The CDR3 runs 16 residues. Germline V CDR1 and CDR2: SGHRS, YFSETQ. V trimming: 4 bases; J trimming: 2 bases; junction bases outside the gene matches: 10. In DNA form, the CDR3 reads TGCGCCAGCAGCGTCGCCGGGACAGGGAGGGCCTACGAGCAGTACTTC. Protein: CASSVAGTGRAYEQYF.

The gene calls are TRBV19 and TRBJ1-4, with 10 bases aligning to TRBD1. Trimming removed 9 bases from V and 7 bases from J; junction bases left unmatched: 8. CDR1 is LNHDA and CDR2 is SQIVND in the germline V gene (reference sequence). CDR3 size: 14 residues. In DNA form, the CDR3 reads TGTGCCAGCCGGACGGACAGGGGGGTTGAAAAACTGTTTTTT. The encoded protein is CASRTDRGVEKLFF.

This chain joins TRBV15 and TRBJ2-7; 7 nucleotides match TRBD2. Germline CDR1 and CDR2: LNHNV and YYDKDF (reference sequence). This CDR3 has 16 residues. Trimming took 3 bases from V and 5 from J; bases not matched to a gene: 13. DNA of the CDR3: TGTGCCACCAGCAGGGACTCGGGCGGGAGTATCAACGAGCAGTACTTC. This sequence encodes CATSRDSGGSINEQYF.